The present T cell receptor (beta chain) was sequenced within a study of blood T cells in healthy people across ages (dated by TCRdb to between 2015 and 2016). Regarding the research as a whole: Template switching captured roughly one uniquely barcoded TCR beta cDNA molecule per two T cells in model experiments. The donors were divided into four age groups: young (average around 15 years), middle-aged (approximately 39), aged (about 62) and long-lived (nearly 85). Using deep sequencing normalized with unique cDNA molecular identifiers, the study measured how TCR beta repertoire diversity changes with age. The study analyzed two additional independent replicas of 1 million unique cDNA reads from the same blood draw for two donors, one aged 18 to 30 and one aged 80 or older.

Findings and caveats that apply to the study as a whole: Total diversity estimates from one million sequenced T cells were considered lower bounds and underestimates. Observed TCR beta diversity correlated strongly with the percentage of naive T cells measured by flow cytometry. Because profiling used bulk unsorted PBMCs, naive and antigen-experienced compartments could not be compared conclusively. The long-lived group showed more naive CD4+ T cells, fewer expanded clones and increased TCR diversity than the aged group, suggesting age selection. Because the CMV infection status of the donors was unknown, age-related changes in expanded clonotypes may potentially have been confounded. As age increased, observed TCR beta diversity per million T cells dropped in a roughly linear way, and a significant reduction was already evident by age 40.

Libraries were prepared through 5' RACE. The sequencer was an Illumina HiSeq 2500. A second about 7 to 11 cycle PCR used a sample-barcoded 5' primer and a J-beta primer mix. A unique molecular identifier was introduced onto each TCR beta cDNA molecule by a template-switch 5' adaptor carrying 12 random nucleotides. At least 2.5 million CDR3-containing paired-end reads were obtained from each sample. The Mint cDNA synthesis kit, primed by a TRBC-specific oligonucleotide, was used to synthesize first-strand cDNA from all RNA. Following uracil-DNA glycosylase treatment, all cDNA underwent a first 18-cycle PCR with the universal primers M1SS and BC2_uni_R. The authors processed their data as follows. Each sample was normalized by randomly selecting 1 million high-quality reads, each carrying a distinct molecular identifier. Instead of being binned into consensus sequences, reads that shared molecular identifiers were thrown out. MiTCR, set to a Q25 quality threshold and the strictest error-elimination algorithm, was used for CDR3 identification, clonotype clustering and error correction. A nonparametric unseen species model using Euler transformation provided a lower-bound estimate of total TCR beta diversity. TCRdb cleaned the public reads at Q25 with fastp, built clones with MiXCR and kept in-frame beta chains. Every distinct CDR3 protein forms one entry, paired with its most common genes and DNA. What appears here as the V and J calls and clone size reflects TCRdb's work, not the paper's. The sample table shows more than 900,000 distinct CDR3 sequences, and about 28% are seen once. The ten largest clones capture roughly 10% of the sample.

Donors were a few dozen systemically healthy Caucasian individuals from Russia aged roughly 6 to 90 years. Each donor gave 8 to 10 milliliters of peripheral blood, collected into EDTA-treated Vacutainer tubes. PBMCs were isolated by Ficoll-Paque density-gradient centrifugation, with at least 7 million obtained per sample. Total RNA, at least 5 micrograms per sample, was extracted from PBMCs with Trizol reagent. Naive CD45RAhigh/CD27high T cell percentages were measured by flow cytometry on a PBMC aliquot from every donor. On this clonotype itself: This receptor's antigen is unknown. Base qualities are not provided; no much larger clone lies one nucleotide away.

The data also belong to a second study, concerning T cells of mothers and their children. That second report states: The donors were nine systemically healthy Caucasian individuals, made up of three mothers and their six children. cDNA synthesis used all of the extracted RNA, with 1.5 ug of RNA in each 15 ul reaction. In the second PCR, the M1S primer added sample barcodes and 2-4 random nucleotides. Over 8 million TCR beta CDR3 reads came from each mother, compared with millions of reads from each child. In both related and unrelated pairs, thymic selection shapes the output of TCR recombination in a similar way, with inherited differences having only a minor effect. Normalized repertoire overlap was always found to be slightly, but never significantly, higher in related mother-child pairs than in unrelated mother-child pairs. No persistent microchimeric T cell clones were detected, at a sensitivity of approximately 110 clones per million clonotypes. In the study, deep NGS was used to compare the TCR beta repertoires of mothers and children, and features distinguishing related mother-child pairs from unrelated individuals were sought. On average, the children were approximately 12 +/- 4 years old, while the mothers were 40 +/- 4 years old. After adapter ligation was performed with NEBNext reagents, the libraries were sequenced on an Illumina HiSeq 2000 with 100+100 nt paired-end reads. To prevent cross-contamination, the mother and child libraries were prepared a month apart and were sequenced in separate runs. Each donor had between 500,000 and 2,000,000 distinct TCR beta clonotypes identified. Naive TCR beta clonotypes were estimated from low-frequency clonotypes matched to each donor's FACS-determined naive share, without sorting.

The sequenced sample was blood. This clonotype was sampled from a woman aged 40-49 years in good health.

In nucleotide form, the sequence is TGTGCCACCAGCCATACTTTTGGCTACACCTTC. Its translation is CATSHTFGYTF. The chain was built from TRBV24-1 and TRBJ1-2; no D gene call is confident. A distance of 9 bases separates the germline ends of V and J, which lose 7 bases and 7 bases respectively. The CDR3 runs 11 residues from the cysteine to the phenylalanine. Just CDR3 DNA is preserved here, 33 bases in frame from base 1. Looking up the germline V gene yields CDR1 KGHDR and CDR2 SFDVKD.